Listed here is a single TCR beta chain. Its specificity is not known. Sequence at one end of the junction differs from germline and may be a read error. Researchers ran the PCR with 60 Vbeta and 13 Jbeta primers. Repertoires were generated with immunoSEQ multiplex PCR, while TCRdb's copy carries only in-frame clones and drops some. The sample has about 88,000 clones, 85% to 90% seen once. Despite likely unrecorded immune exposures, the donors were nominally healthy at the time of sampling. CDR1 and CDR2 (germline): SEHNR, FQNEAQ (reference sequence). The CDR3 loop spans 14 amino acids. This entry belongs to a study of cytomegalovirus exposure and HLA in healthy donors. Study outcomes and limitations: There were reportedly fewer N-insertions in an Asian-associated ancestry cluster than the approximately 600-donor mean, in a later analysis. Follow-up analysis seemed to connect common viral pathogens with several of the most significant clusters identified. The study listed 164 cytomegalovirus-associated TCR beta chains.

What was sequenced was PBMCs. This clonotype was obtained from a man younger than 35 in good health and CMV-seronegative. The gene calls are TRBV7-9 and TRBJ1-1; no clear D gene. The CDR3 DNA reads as TGTTCCAGCAGCTCGAGGACTTTGAACACTGAAGCTTTCTTT. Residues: CSSSSRTLNTEAFF.